One sample yielded the 24 T cell receptor beta chains listed below, sequenced in a study of CD8 T cells in Susac syndrome. A quantity of roughly 0.5 to 1 ug RNA underwent reverse transcription using random hexamers. TCRdb analysed the immunoSEQ multiplex PCR reads with MiXCR anew, one entry per CDR3 protein. The table has about 120,000 distinct CDR3 sequences, less than 95% seen once. Sequenced: CD8+ T cells from PBMCs. These receptors were taken from a human donor in good health.

J is TRBJ2-3 and V is TRBV7-2, with 8 nucleotides matching TRBD2. Germline V CDR1 and CDR2: SGHTA, FQGNSA. With V trimmed by 5 bases and J by 3 bases, 13 bases remained unmatched. This CDR3 has 17 residues. Written as DNA, the CDR3 is TGTGCCAGCAGCCCTTCCAGTAGCGGGGTAGCAACAGATACGCAGTATTTT. Translated: CASSPSSSGVATDTQYF.

The chain combines TRBV5-1 with TRBJ1-2; D is perhaps TRBD1 (5 bases). The length of the CDR3 is 13 residues. Looked up from germline, CDR1 is SGHRS and CDR2 is YFSETQ. V was cut by 3 bases and J by 2 bases, with 8 bases left in between. CDR3 residues: CASSYDSNYGYTF. The CDR3 region has the DNA TGCGCCAGCAGCTACGACAGCAACTATGGCTACACCTTC.

V is TRBV30 and J is TRBJ1-3; D gene unclear. The CDR3 length is 14 residues. Between the trimmed V and J ends, which lost 0 bases and 2 bases, there was a span of 8 bases. Germline assignment: CDR1 GTSNPN and CDR2 SVGIG (reference sequence). Here the CDR3 reads CAWSVHTAGNTIYF. CDR3 DNA sequence: TGTGCCTGGAGTGTACATACAGCTGGAAACACCATATATTTT.

The V and J genes are TRBV27 and TRBJ2-6, with D unresolved. Germline-derived CDR1 and CDR2 are MNHEY and SMNVEV (reference sequence). The germline V and J ends were trimmed by 2 bases and 1 base, with 9 bases remaining between them. The CDR3 runs to 16 residues. The CDR3 spells CASSLGIPSGANVLTF. The CDR3 nucleotides are TGTGCCAGCAGTTTAGGGATCCCATCTGGGGCCAACGTCCTGACTTTC.

The V gene is TRBV18, the J gene TRBJ1-2; no clear D. Trimming left V 4 bases short and J 4 bases short, with 16 bases between. Germline V gene lookup returns CDR1 KGHSH and CDR2 LQKENI. The CDR3 loop spans 15 amino acids. The CDR3 here is CASSLSESPGYGYTF. The CDR3, as DNA: TGTGCCAGCTCACTCTCAGAGAGTCCAGGCTATGGCTACACCTTC.

This clonotype showed up just a few times. This CDR3 is missing its conserved last phenylalanine or tryptophan, likely due to a read error. The chain recombines TRBV20-1 with TRBJ2-7; 9 nucleotides align to TRBD2. Germline-derived CDR1 and CDR2 are DFQATT and SNEGSKA (reference sequence). The CDR3 extends over 15 amino acids. After removal of 6 bases from V and 3 bases from J, the junction contained 12 bases not matched to a gene. CDR3 protein: CSAPPGTSNNYEQYL. DNA of the CDR3: TGCAGTGCACCGCCCGGGACTAGCAATAACTACGAGCAGTACCTC.

The chain carries TRBV2 and TRBJ1-5; D call uncertain. The CDR3 sequence is 13 residues long. The V and J ends lost 0 bases and 11 bases respectively, with 11 bases between them. Germline CDR1 and CDR2: SNHLY and FYNNEI. The CDR3 DNA sequence: TGTGCCAGCAGTGAAGCGCCTTTGCCGTCCCAGCATTTT. This sequence encodes CASSEAPLPSQHF.

This chain connects TRBV7-9 to TRBJ2-5; D gene unclear. Between the trimmed V and J ends, which lost 1 base and 5 bases, there was a span of 11 bases. Germline V gene data show CDR1 as SEHNR and CDR2 as FQNEAQ (reference sequence). The CDR3 spans 14 residues. CDR3 coding DNA: TGTGCCAGCAGCTTAGACCGTCGTGGGGAGACCCAGTACTTC. It is translated as CASSLDRRGETQYF.

The rearrangement uses TRBV7-2 and TRBJ1-2, with 10 bases identical to TRBD1. V shed 0 bases and J 7 bases; nucleotides not matched to a gene: 5. The CDR3 spans 15 residues. The germline V gene encodes CDR1 SGHTA and CDR2 FQGNSA. The CDR3 spells CASSLAGTGARGYTF. The CDR3 DNA follows: TGTGCCAGCAGCTTAGCCGGGACAGGGGCGCGTGGCTACACCTTC.

This chain joins TRBV6-6 and TRBJ2-2, with 8 bases that match TRBD2. The CDR3 covers 16 residues. Germline lookup yields CDR1 MNHNY and CDR2 SVGAGI (reference sequence). Trimming at V came to 8 bases and at J to 2 bases, leaving 10 bases not matched to a gene. CDR3 DNA sequence: TGTGCCAGCTCTGGGGAGGCGGGAGGTAACACCGGGGAGCTGTTTTTT. Its translation: CASSGEAGGNTGELFF.

This clonotype was picked up one time. V is TRBV3-1 and J is TRBJ2-2, with TRBD2 matching 12 bases. This CDR3 is built from 15 residues. V was pared by 4 bases and J by 6 bases, with 3 bases of the junction left unmatched. In germline, CDR1 is LGHDT, CDR2 YNNKEL (reference sequence). The CDR3 DNA sequence: TGTGCCAGCAGCCGACTAGCGGGGGTGGCCGGGGAGCTGTTTTTT. Translating gives CASSRLAGVAGELFF.

The chain employs TRBV28 and TRBJ1-2, with unresolved D. Germline V CDR1 and CDR2: MDHEN, SYDVKM. Between the trimmed V and J ends, which lost 1 base and 2 bases, there was a span of 5 bases. This CDR3 has 13 residues. Written as DNA, the CDR3 is TGTGCCAGCAGTTTATTAAGCAACTATGGCTACACCTTC. It yields the protein CASSLLSNYGYTF.

The chain carries TRBV5-1 and TRBJ2-3; a possible D gene is TRBD1 (6 bases). This CDR3 has 15 residues. V was cut by 6 bases and J by 1 base, with 15 bases left in between. Per germline, CDR1 SGHRS and CDR2 YFSETQ. The CDR3: CASTLTGSRTDTQYF. CDR3 DNA sequence: TGCGCCAGCACTCTAACAGGGTCCCGCACAGATACGCAGTATTTT.

The chain is built from TRBV6-2 or TRBV6-3 and TRBJ2-7, with D perhaps matching TRBD1 (6 bases). The CDR3 has 14 amino acids. Per the germline V gene, CDR1 is MNHEY and CDR2 is SVGEGT. V lost 2 bases, J lost 6 bases, and 14 bases lay in between. The CDR3 sequence: CASSYPNRDAEQYF. The CDR3 nucleotides are TGTGCCAGCAGTTACCCAAACAGGGATGCCGAGCAGTACTTC.

CDR3 protein: CASSIQGQTDTDTQYF. CDR3 DNA sequence: TGCGCCAGCAGCATACAAGGACAGACTGACACAGATACGCAGTATTTT. This chain joins TRBV5-1 and TRBJ2-3, with D perhaps TRBD1 (6 bases). The length of the CDR3 is 16 residues. Trimming pared 4 bases from V and 2 bases from J, leaving 17 bases between. Looked up from germline, CDR1 is SGHRS and CDR2 is YFSETQ.

This sequence joins TRBV29-1 and TRBJ2-1; TRBD2 matches at 13 bases. There are 14 residues in the CDR3. The junction had 3 bases not matched to a gene; V was cut back by 6 bases and J by 4 bases. Germline lookup yields CDR1 SQVTM and CDR2 ANQGSEA. CDR3 sequence: CSVTSGGLYNEQFF. The CDR3 bases are TGCAGCGTGACTAGCGGGGGGTTATACAATGAGCAGTTCTTC.

The chain uses TRBV7-9 and TRBJ2-1; D remains unclear. The V and J ends lost 4 bases and 5 bases respectively, with 6 bases between them. The CDR3 contains 12 residues. Germline CDR1 and CDR2: SEHNR and FQNEAQ (reference sequence). CDR3 loop: CASSSLDNEQFF. The CDR3 DNA reads as TGTGCCAGCAGCTCCCTAGACAATGAGCAGTTCTTC.

This rearrangement joins TRBV13 to TRBJ1-1, with 8 positions matching TRBD1. The germline V gene encodes CDR1 PRHDT and CDR2 FYEKMQ (reference sequence). V dropped 4 bases and J dropped 3; count of bases not matched to a gene: 13. The CDR3 has 17 residues. CDR3 DNA sequence: TGTGCCAGCAGCTCCACGAGAACAGGGGGTGCTGACACTGAAGCTTTCTTT. As protein: CASSSTRTGGADTEAFF.

The chain has TRBV20-1 and TRBJ2-7, with unresolved D. This CDR3 contains 14 residues. V was shortened by 3 bases and J by 2 bases, with 14 bases between the two germline ends. Germline CDR1 DFQATT, CDR2 SNEGSKA (reference sequence). The CDR3 nucleotides are TGCAGTGCTAGGGCCTTCGTCACAGCCTACGAGCAGTACTTC. Protein product: CSARAFVTAYEQYF.

This clonotype has a single count. The chain recombines TRBV19 with TRBJ2-6; D ambiguous. Germline V gene lookup returns CDR1 LNHDA and CDR2 SQIVND (reference sequence). CDR3 length: 17 residues. Deletions cut 3 bases from V and 0 bases from J, with 12 bases between. This chain's CDR3 is CASSIWQESSGANVLTF. The DNA for the CDR3 is TGTGCCAGTAGTATCTGGCAGGAGTCCTCTGGGGCCAACGTCCTGACTTTC.

The CDR3 DNA reads as TGTGCCAGCTCACCACCGGGACAGGGTCCCAACAATGAGCAGTTCTTC. Amino acid sequence: CASSPPGQGPNNEQFF. This sequence joins TRBV18 and TRBJ2-1; 9 bases are shared with TRBD1. J was trimmed by 5 bases and V by 0 bases; bases with no gene match: 5. The germline CDR1 and CDR2 sequences are KGHSH and LQKENI. This CDR3 has 16 amino acids.

The V gene is TRBV20-1, the J gene TRBJ2-7; TRBD2 aligns across 9 bases. Looked up from germline, CDR1 is DFQATT and CDR2 is SNEGSKA (reference sequence). This CDR3 spans 12 amino acids. With 3 bases clipped from V and 4 bases from J, the junction kept 1 base outside the gene matches. This CDR3 reads CSARGLAYEQYF. DNA for the CDR3: TGCAGTGCTAGGGGACTAGCATACGAGCAGTACTTC.

In DNA, the CDR3 is TGTGCCAGCAAGGGTTCACGGAATGAGCAGTTCTTC. It specifies CASKGSRNEQFF. This chain links TRBV11-3 with TRBJ2-1; D is unresolved. V was shortened by 7 bases and J by 7 bases, with 11 bases between the two germline ends. CDR3 length: 12 amino acids. The V gene's germline CDR1 is SGHNT and CDR2 YENEEA.

This rearrangement joins TRBV3-1 to TRBJ2-5; D could derive from TRBD1 or TRBD2 (5 bases each). The V gene lost 7 bases and the J gene lost 4 bases, with 16 bases spanning the gap. Germline assignment: CDR1 LGHDT and CDR2 YNNKEL (reference sequence). The CDR3 is 14 residues long. For the CDR3, the DNA is TGTGCCAGCAACACATTGGGGGTTGGAGAGACCCAGTACTTC. Amino acid sequence: CASNTLGVGETQYF.